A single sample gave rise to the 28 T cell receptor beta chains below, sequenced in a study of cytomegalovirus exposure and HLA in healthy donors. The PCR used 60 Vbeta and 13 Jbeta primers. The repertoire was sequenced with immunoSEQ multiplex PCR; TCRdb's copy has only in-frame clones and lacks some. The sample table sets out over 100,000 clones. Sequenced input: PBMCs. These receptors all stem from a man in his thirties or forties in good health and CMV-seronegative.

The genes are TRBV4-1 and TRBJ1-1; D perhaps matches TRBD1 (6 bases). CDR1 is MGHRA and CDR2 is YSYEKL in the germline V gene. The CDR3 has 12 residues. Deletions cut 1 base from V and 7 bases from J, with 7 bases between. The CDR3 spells CASSQGTVEAFF. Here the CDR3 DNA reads TGCGCCAGCAGCCAAGGGACAGTTGAAGCTTTCTTT.

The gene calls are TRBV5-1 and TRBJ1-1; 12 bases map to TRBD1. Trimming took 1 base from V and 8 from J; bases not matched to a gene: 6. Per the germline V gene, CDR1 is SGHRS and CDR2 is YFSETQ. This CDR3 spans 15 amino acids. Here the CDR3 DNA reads TGCGCCAGCAGCTTGTCACCGGGACAGGGGGCGGAAGCTTTCTTT. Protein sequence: CASSLSPGQGAEAFF.

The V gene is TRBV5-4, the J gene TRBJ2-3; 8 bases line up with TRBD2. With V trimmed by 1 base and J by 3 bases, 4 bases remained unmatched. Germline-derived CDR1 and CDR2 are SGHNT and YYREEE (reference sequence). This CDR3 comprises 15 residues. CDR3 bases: TGTGCCAGCAGCTTGCGTAGCGGGGAAACAGATACGCAGTATTTT. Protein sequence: CASSLRSGETDTQYF.

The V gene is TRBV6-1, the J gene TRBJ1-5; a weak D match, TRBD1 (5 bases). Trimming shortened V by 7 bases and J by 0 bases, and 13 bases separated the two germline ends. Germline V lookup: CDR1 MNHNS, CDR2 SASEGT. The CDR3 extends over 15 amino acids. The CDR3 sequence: CASTLDSYSNQPQHF. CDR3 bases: TGTGCCAGCACCCTAGACAGTTATAGCAATCAGCCCCAGCATTTT.

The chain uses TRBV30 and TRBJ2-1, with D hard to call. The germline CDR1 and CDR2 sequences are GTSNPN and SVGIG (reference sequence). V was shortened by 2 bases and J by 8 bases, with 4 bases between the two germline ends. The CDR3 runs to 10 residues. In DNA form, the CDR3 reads TGTGCCTGGAGTTCCGATGAGCAGTTCTTC. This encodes CAWSSDEQFF.

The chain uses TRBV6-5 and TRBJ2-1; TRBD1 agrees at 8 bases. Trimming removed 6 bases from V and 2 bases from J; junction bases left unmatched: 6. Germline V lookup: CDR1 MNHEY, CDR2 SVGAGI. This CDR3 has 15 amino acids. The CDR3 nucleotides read TGTGCCAGCAGCTCCGGGACAGGTGCCTACAATGAGCAGTTCTTC. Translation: CASSSGTGAYNEQFF.

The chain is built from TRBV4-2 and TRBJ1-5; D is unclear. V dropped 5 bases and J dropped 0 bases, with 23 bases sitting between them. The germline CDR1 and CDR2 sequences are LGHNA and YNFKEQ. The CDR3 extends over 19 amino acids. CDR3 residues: CASSSPPWRWSYSNQPQHF. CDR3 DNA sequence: TGTGCCAGCAGCTCCCCCCCGTGGCGATGGAGTTATAGCAATCAGCCCCAGCATTTT.

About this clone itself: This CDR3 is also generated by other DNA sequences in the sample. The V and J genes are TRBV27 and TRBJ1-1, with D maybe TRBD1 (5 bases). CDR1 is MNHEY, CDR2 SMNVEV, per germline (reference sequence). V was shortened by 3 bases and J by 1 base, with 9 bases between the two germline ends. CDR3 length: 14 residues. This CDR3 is CASSLLQGNTEAFF. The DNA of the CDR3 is TGTGCCAGCAGTTTGCTGCAGGGGAACACTGAAGCTTTCTTT.

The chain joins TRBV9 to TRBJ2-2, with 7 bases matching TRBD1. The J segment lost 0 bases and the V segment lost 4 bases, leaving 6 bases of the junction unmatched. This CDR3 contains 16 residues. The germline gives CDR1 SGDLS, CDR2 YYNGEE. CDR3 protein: CASSPTGTANTGELFF. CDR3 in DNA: TGTGCCAGCAGCCCCACTGGGACAGCGAACACCGGGGAGCTGTTTTTT. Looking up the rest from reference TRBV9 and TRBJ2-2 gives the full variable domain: DSGVTQTPKHLITATGQRVTLRCSPRSGDLSVYWYQQSLDQGLQFLIQYYNGEERAKGNILERFSAQQFPDLHSELNLSSLELGDSALYFCASSPTGTANTGELFFGEGSRLTVL.

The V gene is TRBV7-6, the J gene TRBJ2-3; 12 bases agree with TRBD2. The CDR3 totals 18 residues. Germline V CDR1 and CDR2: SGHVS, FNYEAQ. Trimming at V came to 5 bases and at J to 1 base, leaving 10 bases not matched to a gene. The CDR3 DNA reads TGTGCCAGCAGCCCCGGGCCTAGCGGGGGGGCCGGCACAGATACGCAGTATTTT. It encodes CASSPGPSGGAGTDTQYF.

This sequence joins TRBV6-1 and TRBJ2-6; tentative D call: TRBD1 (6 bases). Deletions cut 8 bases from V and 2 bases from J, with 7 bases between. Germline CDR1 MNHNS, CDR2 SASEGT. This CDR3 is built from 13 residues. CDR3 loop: CASGGAGANVLTF. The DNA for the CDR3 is TGTGCCAGCGGGGGCGCTGGGGCCAACGTCCTGACTTTC.

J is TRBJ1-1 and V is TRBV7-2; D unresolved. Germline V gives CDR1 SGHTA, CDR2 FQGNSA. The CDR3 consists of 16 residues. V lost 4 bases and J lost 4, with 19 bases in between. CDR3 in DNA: TGTGCCAGCAGCTCCACTAAATGGGCGGGCGCCACTGAAGCTTTCTTT. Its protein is CASSSTKWAGATEAFF.

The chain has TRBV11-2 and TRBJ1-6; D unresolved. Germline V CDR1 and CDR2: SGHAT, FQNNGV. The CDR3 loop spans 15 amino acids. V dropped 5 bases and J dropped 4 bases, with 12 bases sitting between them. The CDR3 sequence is CASSRREEYNSPLHF. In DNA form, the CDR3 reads TGTGCCAGCAGCAGAAGAGAGGAATATAATTCACCCCTCCACTTT.

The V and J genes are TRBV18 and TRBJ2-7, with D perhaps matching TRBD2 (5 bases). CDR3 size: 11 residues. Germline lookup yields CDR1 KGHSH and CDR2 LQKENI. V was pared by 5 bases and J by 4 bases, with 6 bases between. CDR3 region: CASSAGYEQYF. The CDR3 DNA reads TGTGCCAGCTCAGCGGGTTACGAGCAGTACTTC.

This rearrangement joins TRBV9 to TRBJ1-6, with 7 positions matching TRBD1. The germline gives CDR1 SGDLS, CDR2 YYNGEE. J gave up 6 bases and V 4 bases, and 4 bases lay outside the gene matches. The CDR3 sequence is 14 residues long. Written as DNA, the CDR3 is TGTGCCAGCAGCCAGACAGGGATTAATTCACCCCTCCACTTT. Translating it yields CASSQTGINSPLHF.

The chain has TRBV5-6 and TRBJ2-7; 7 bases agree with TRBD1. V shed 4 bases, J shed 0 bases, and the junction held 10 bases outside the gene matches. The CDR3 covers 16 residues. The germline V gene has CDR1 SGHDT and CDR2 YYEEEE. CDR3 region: CASSLGDSGFSYEQYF. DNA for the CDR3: TGTGCCAGCAGCCTGGGGGACAGTGGCTTCTCCTACGAGCAGTACTTC. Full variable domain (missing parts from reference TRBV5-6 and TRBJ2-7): DAGVTQSPTHLIKTRGQQVTLRCSPKSGHDTVSWYQQALGQGPQFIFQYYEEEERQRGNFPDRFSGHQFPNYSSELNVNALLLGDSALYLCASSLGDSGFSYEQYFGPGTRLTVT.

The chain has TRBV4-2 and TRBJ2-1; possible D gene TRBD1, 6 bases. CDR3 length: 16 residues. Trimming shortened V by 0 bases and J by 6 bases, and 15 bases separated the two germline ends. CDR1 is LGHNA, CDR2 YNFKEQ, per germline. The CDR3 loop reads CASSQDAQGRGNEQFF. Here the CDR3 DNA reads TGTGCCAGCAGCCAAGATGCACAGGGTCGGGGCAATGAGCAGTTCTTC.

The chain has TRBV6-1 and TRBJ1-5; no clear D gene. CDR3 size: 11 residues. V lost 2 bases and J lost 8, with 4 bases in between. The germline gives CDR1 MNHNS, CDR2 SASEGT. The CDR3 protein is CASSEREPQHF. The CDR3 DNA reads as TGTGCCAGCAGTGAACGTGAGCCCCAGCATTTT.

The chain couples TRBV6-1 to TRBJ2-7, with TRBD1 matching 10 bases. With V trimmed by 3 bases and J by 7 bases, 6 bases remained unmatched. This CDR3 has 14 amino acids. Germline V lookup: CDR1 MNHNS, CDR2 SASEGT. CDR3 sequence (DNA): TGTGCCAGCAGTGAGCCCGGGACAGGGGTTGAGCAGTACTTC. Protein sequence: CASSEPGTGVEQYF.

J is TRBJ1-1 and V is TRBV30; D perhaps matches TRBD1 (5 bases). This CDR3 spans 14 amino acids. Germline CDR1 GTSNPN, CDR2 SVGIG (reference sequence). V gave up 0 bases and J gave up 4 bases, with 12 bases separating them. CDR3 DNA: TGTGCCTGGAGTGTACAGCAGGGTTTCACTGAAGCTTTCTTT. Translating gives CAWSVQQGFTEAFF.

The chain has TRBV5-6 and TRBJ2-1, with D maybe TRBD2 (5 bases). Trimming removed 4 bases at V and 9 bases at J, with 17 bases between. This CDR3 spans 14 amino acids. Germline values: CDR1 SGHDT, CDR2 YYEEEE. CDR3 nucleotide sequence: TGTGCCAGCAGCCTTGTTGCCCCTGGGAGTGAGCAGTTCTTC. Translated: CASSLVAPGSEQFF. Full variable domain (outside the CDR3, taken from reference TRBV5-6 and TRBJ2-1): DAGVTQSPTHLIKTRGQQVTLRCSPKSGHDTVSWYQQALGQGPQFIFQYYEEEERQRGNFPDRFSGHQFPNYSSELNVNALLLGDSALYLCASSLVAPGSEQFFGPGTRLTVL.

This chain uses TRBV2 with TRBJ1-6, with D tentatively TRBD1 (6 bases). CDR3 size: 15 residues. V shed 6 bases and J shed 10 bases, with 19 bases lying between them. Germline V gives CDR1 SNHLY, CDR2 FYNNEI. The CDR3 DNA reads TGTGCCAGCAGGACGGGAAGCCAGGGGAACTCACCCCTCCACTTT. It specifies CASRTGSQGNSPLHF.

In nucleotides, the CDR3 is TGTGCCAGCAGTGAAGCAAGCCGGGGGGCGGACGGCTACACCTTC. Translation gives CASSEASRGADGYTF. This chain joins TRBV2 and TRBJ1-2, with D maybe TRBD1 (6 bases). The germline CDR1 and CDR2 sequences are SNHLY and FYNNEI. This CDR3 contains 15 residues. The germline V and J ends were trimmed by 0 bases and 8 bases, with 16 bases remaining between them.

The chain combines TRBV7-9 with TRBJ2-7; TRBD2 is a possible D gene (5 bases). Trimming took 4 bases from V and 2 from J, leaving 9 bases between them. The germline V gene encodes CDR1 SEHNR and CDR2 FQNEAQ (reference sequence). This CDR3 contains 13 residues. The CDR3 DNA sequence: TGTGCCAGCAGCTCCGGCGGGCCCTACGAGCAGTACTTC. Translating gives CASSSGGPYEQYF.

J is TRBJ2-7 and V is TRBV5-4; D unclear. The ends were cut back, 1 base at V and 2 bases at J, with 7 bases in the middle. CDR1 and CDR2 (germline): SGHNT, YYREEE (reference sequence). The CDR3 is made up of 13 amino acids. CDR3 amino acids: CASSLSTAYEQYF. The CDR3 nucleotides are TGTGCCAGCAGCTTGTCTACTGCCTACGAGCAGTACTTC.

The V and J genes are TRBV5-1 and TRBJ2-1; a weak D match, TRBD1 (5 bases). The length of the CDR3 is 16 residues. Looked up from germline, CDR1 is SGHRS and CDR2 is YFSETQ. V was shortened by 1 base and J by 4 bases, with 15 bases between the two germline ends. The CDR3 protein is CASSLTGRQPYNEQFF. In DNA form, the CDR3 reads TGCGCCAGCAGCTTGACAGGTCGTCAACCGTACAATGAGCAGTTCTTC.

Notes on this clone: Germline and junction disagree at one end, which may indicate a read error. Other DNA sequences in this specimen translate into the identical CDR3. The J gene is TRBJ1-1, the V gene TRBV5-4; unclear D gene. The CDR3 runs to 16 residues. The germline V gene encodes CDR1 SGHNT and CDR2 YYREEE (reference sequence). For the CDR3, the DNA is TGTGCTAGCAGCTTGGTCGGGGTTAGTATAAACACTGAAGCTTTCTTT. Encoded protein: CASSLVGVSINTEAFF. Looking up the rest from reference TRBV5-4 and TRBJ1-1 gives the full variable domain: ETGVTQSPTHLIKTRGQQVTLRCSSQSGHNTVSWYQQALGQGPQFIFQYYREEENGRGNFPPRFSGLQFPNYSSELNVNALELDDSALYLCASSLVGVSINTEAFFGQGTRLTVV.

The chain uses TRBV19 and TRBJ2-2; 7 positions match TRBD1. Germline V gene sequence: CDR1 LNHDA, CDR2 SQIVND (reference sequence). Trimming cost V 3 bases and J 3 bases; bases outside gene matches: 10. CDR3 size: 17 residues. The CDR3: CASSIWGQLGDTGELFF. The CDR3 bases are TGTGCCAGTAGTATTTGGGGACAGTTAGGAGACACCGGGGAGCTGTTTTTT. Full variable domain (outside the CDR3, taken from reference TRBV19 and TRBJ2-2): DGGITQSPKYLFRKEGQNVTLSCEQNLNHDAMYWYRQDPGQGLRLIYYSQIVNDFQKGDIAEGYSVSREKKESFPLTVTSAQKNPTAFYLCASSIWGQLGDTGELFFGEGSRLTVL.